This T cell receptor beta chain was recorded in a study of blood T cells in healthy people across ages. On this clonotype: As yet, its antigen is unknown.

Between the trimmed V and J ends, which lost 5 bases and 0 bases, there was a span of 14 bases. The CDR3 spans 15 residues. Looked up from germline, CDR1 is SGHTA and CDR2 is FQGNSA. PCR was performed a second time for roughly 7 to 12 cycles using a sample-barcoded 5' primer and a J-beta primer mix. The yield of each sample was at least 3 million CDR3-containing paired-end reads. MiXCR, run by TCRdb on the 5' RACE reads, gives a single entry per CDR3 protein. The table records about 680,000 distinct CDR3 sequences, about 52% of them present only once. Whole-study findings and limits: With donor CMV status unknown, expanded clonotype changes were possibly confounded. Estimates based on one million T cells were treated as lower bounds.

The TCR comes from a woman aged 60-75 years in good health. The sample comprised blood. The chain links TRBV7-2 to TRBJ2-7, with D unresolved. The CDR3 here is CASSARLALSYEQYF. The CDR3 nucleotides are TGTGCCAGCAGCGCCAGACTCGCTCTCTCCTACGAGCAGTACTTC.